The 3 T cell receptor beta chains reported below all come from one sample, sequenced in a study of CD8 T cells in Susac syndrome. Random hexamers were used to reverse transcribe an amount of roughly 0.5 to 1 ug RNA. TCRdb analysed the immunoSEQ multiplex PCR reads with MiXCR anew, one entry per CDR3 protein. The table records roughly 330,000 distinct CDR3 sequences, approximately 90% of them present only once. The sample comprised CD4+ T cells from PBMCs. The source is a human donor with multiple sclerosis.

The CDR3, as DNA: TGTGCCACCAGCAGAGTGGCACAGGGGCACGGGGAGCTGTTTTTT. It translates to CATSRVAQGHGELFF. This chain links TRBV15 with TRBJ2-2, with 7 bases that match TRBD1. Germline CDR1 LNHNV, CDR2 YYDKDF (reference sequence). There are 15 residues in the CDR3. V dropped 1 base and J dropped 7; count of bases not matched to a gene: 6.

This sequence joins TRBV6-2 or TRBV6-3 and TRBJ2-6; no clear D. Deletions cut 7 bases from V and 2 bases from J, with 6 bases between. The germline V gene has CDR1 MNHEY and CDR2 SVGEGT. CDR3 length: 13 residues. CDR3: CASIRAGANVLTF. The CDR3 DNA sequence: TGTGCCAGCATCCGGGCTGGGGCCAACGTCCTGACTTTC.

This chain connects TRBV7-9 to TRBJ1-2; D gene unclear. Germline CDR1 SEHNR, CDR2 FQNEAQ (reference sequence). This CDR3 is 13 amino acids long. Trimming removed 2 bases at V and 4 bases at J, with 8 bases between. This CDR3 is CASSLPQSYGYTF. In DNA form, the CDR3 reads TGTGCCAGCAGCTTACCCCAATCCTATGGCTACACCTTC.